This is a list of T cell receptor beta chains from one sample in a study of blood T cell repertoires in COVID-19. Libraries were prepared by immunoSEQ multiplex PCR; TCRdb keeps only in-frame clonotypes and omits some of them. The sample holds 280,000 or so clones, around 86% seen once. Sequencing was performed on peripheral blood. The receptors originated from a woman aged 25 to 45 who had recovered from COVID-19. Each CDR3 is given with its conserved first and last residue. The order of the fields is V gene, D gene, J gene, clone size, CDR3 DNA, CDR3 protein. A D gene is named only where the DNA matches it firmly. Size values are once, few and many counts, or a class for expanded clones, and some rows have none.

>TRBV28|.|TRBJ1-4|.
TGTGCCAGCAGTCCATCTTCGGGGGTAGGTGAAAAACTGTTTTTT
CASSPSSGVGEKLFF
>TRBV28|.|TRBJ1-3|.
TGTGCCAGCATAAGGGGCGGCTCTGGAAACACCATATATTTT
CASIRGGSGNTIYF
>TRBV12-3/TRBV12-4|.|TRBJ1-2|.
TGTGCCAGCAGTTTAGCGCGGGAAAGTGGCTACACCTTC
CASSLARESGYTF
>TRBV11-2|.|TRBJ1-1|few
TGTGCCAGCAGCTTAGGAAAGGGGAAGGCGAACACTGAAGCTTTCTTT
CASSLGKGKANTEAFF
>TRBV27|TRBD2|TRBJ2-7|.
TGTGCCAGCAGTTTATCGTGGAGCGGGACGGGTCACTACGAGCAGTACTTC
CASSLSWSGTGHYEQYF
>TRBV27|TRBD2|TRBJ2-7|.
TGTGCCAGCAGTTCCCCGGGACTAAGTGTCTACGAGCAGTACTTC
CASSSPGLSVYEQYF
>TRBV19|.|TRBJ1-5|.
TGTGCCAGTAGTGGGCAGATTTATAGCAATCAGCCCCAGCATTTT
CASSGQIYSNQPQHF
>TRBV28|TRBD1|TRBJ1-1|.
TGTGCCAGCAGGCACCAGACAGGGCCAAGCACTGAAGCTTTCTTT
CASRHQTGPSTEAFF
>TRBV4-1|TRBD1|TRBJ1-6|few
TGCGCCAGCAGCCAGCCGATCCAGGGGGCCAATTCACCCCTCCACTTT
CASSQPIQGANSPLHF
>TRBV11-2|.|TRBJ2-2|.
TGTGCCAGCAGCTTACCTACTAGCCCCGGGGAGCTGTTTTTT
CASSLPTSPGELFF
>TRBV6-2/TRBV6-3|.|TRBJ1-6|many
TGTGCCAGCAGCTTCGACAGACCTAATTCACCCCTCCACTTT
CASSFDRPNSPLHF
>TRBV19|TRBD1|TRBJ1-5|.
TGTGCCAGTAGTATAGGAGGGGGCACGCTACAGCCCCAGCATTTT
CASSIGGGTLQPQHF
>TRBV4-2|TRBD1|TRBJ1-2|.
TGTGCCAGCAGCCACGAGACAGGGGCCTATGGCTACACCTTC
CASSHETGAYGYTF
>TRBV7-8|.|TRBJ1-5|.
TGTGCCAGCAGCTTGGGCAGTCTTGGCAATCAGCCCCAGCATTTT
CASSLGSLGNQPQHF
>TRBV7-2|TRBD2|TRBJ2-7|.
TGTGCCAGCAGCTTAGTAACTAGCGAAGCCTACGAGCAGTACTTC
CASSLVTSEAYEQYF
>TRBV11-2|.|TRBJ2-5|.
TGTGCCAGCAGCTTAGACGAGAGTATACAGGAGACCCAGTACTTC
CASSLDESIQETQYF
>TRBV29-1|TRBD1|TRBJ2-1|.
TGCAGCGTTGAAAAGGGGGCGATTGAGCAGTTCTTC
CSVEKGAIEQFF
>TRBV11-2|TRBD1|TRBJ1-2|.
TGTGCCAGCAGCTTAGATCTAGGACAGGCGGGATACTTC
CASSLDLGQAGYF
>TRBV10-2|.|TRBJ2-1|.
TGCGCCAGCAGTGAGTGGGTGACAGTCTACAATGAGCAGTTCTTC
CASSEWVTVYNEQFF
>TRBV7-9|TRBD2|TRBJ2-7|.
TGTGCCAGCAGCTCCACGAACTCGCTAGCGGCGGGCTCCTACGAGCAGTACTTC
CASSSTNSLAAGSYEQYF
>TRBV5-1|TRBD1|TRBJ2-3|.
TGCGCCAGCAGCTTGGCTGCCCAGGACGGGACAGGGTTCCCAGATACGCAGTATTTT
CASSLAAQDGTGFPDTQYF
>TRBV5-4|.|TRBJ1-2|.
TGTGCCAGCAGCTTGCTAGAACGGCAGCTGAACTATGGCTACACCTTC
CASSLLERQLNYGYTF
>TRBV2|TRBD1|TRBJ1-4|.
TGTGCCAGCAGTGGGGACAGGGGGAGACTTGGCGGACTGTTTTTT
CASSGDRGRLGGLFF
>TRBV27|.|TRBJ1-4|.
TGTGCCAGCAGTTTATCCCGAATACCGACCCCAGGGGCAGATGAAAAACTGTTTTTT
CASSLSRIPTPGADEKLFF
>TRBV12-3/TRBV12-4|.|TRBJ2-3|.
TGTGCCAGCAGTGGGCTGCAGGGAGATACGCAGTATTTT
CASSGLQGDTQYF
>TRBV19|.|TRBJ1-5|.
TGTGCCAGTAGTATGCAGACTGGAATGCGGAGGGGTCCGCCCCAGCATTTT
CASSMQTGMRRGPPQHF
>TRBV19|TRBD2|TRBJ2-1|.
TGTGCCAGTAGGACCACCGGGACTAGCGGCGGGAGTCGTCTCCGACGGTACAATGAGCAGTTCTTC
CASRTTGTSGGSRLRRYNEQFF
>TRBV11-3|.|TRBJ2-3|once
TGTGCCAGCAGCTTAGGGGGCTTAACAGATACGCAGTATTTT
CASSLGGLTDTQYF
>TRBV5-1|TRBD2|TRBJ2-1|.
TGCGCCAGCAGCTTAACGCGTCAAGGGAGGGACGAGCAGTTCTTC
CASSLTRQGRDEQFF
>TRBV19|.|TRBJ2-1|.
TGTGCCAGTAGTATCGGTAGGCCAGGGGCCTACAATGAGCAGTTCTTC
CASSIGRPGAYNEQFF
>TRBV29-1|TRBD1|TRBJ1-1|.
TGCAGCGTCCAACCCCGGGGACAGACCTTTGAAGCTTTCTTT
CSVQPRGQTFEAFF
>TRBV5-1|TRBD2|TRBJ2-1|.
TGCGCCAGCAGCCCCCGGGCGGAGCGGGGGGGTAATGAGCAGTTCTTC
CASSPRAERGGNEQFF
>TRBV10-3|TRBD1|TRBJ1-1|.
TGTGCCATCAGTGATCAGTTCCTAGACAGGGGCAATGAAGCTTTCTTT
CAISDQFLDRGNEAFF
>TRBV30|.|TRBJ1-4|.
TGTGCCTGCGAGGGTGGAAAACTGTTTTTT
CACEGGKLFF
>TRBV9|.|TRBJ1-1|.
TGTGCCAGCAGCGTAGGAGCTAACACTGAAGCTTTCTTT
CASSVGANTEAFF
>TRBV7-2|TRBD2|TRBJ2-3|.
TGTGCCAGCACCTCTCCCCAGACTAGCGACCCAGATACGCAGTATTTT
CASTSPQTSDPDTQYF
>TRBV3-1/TRBV3-2|.|TRBJ2-2|.
TGTGCCAGCAGCCCAGCCACAGGGAGGGGTCCGAACACCGGGGAGCTGTTTTTT
CASSPATGRGPNTGELFF
>TRBV28|.|TRBJ1-1|.
TGTGCCACCCACAGAGCCTCAGTAACTGAAGCTTTCTTT
CATHRASVTEAFF
>TRBV5-1|.|TRBJ1-1|.
TGCGCCAGCAGCGGGGGGTCCTCGACGGGAACTGAAGCTTTCTTT
CASSGGSSTGTEAFF
>TRBV29-1|.|TRBJ2-1|.
TGCAGCGTTAGGCGGGAAGACTACAATGAGCAGTTCTTC
CSVRREDYNEQFF
>TRBV6-6|.|TRBJ2-7|.
TGTGCCAGCAGGGATACAGGCTCCTACGAGCAGTACTTC
CASRDTGSYEQYF
>TRBV12-1|.|TRBJ2-1|.
TGTGCCAGCAGCTTTGCGCGACAGTACAATGAGCAGTTCTTC
CASSFARQYNEQFF
>TRBV4-3|.|TRBJ2-1|.
TGCGCCAGCAGCCAAGGGGCAGGGCTTGGGGAGCAGTTCTTC
CASSQGAGLGEQFF
>TRBV12-3/TRBV12-4|.|TRBJ1-1|few
TGTGCCAGCTGCTTAAGCTGGGCCACTGAAGCTTTCTTT
CASCLSWATEAFF
>TRBV19|.|TRBJ1-1|.
TGTGCCAGTAGTATAATGGGGAGCACTGAAGCTTTCTTT
CASSIMGSTEAFF